One sample yielded the 2 T cell receptor beta chains listed below, sequenced in a study of cytomegalovirus exposure and HLA in healthy donors. 13 Jbeta primers and 60 Vbeta primers were used for the PCR. The data were produced by immunoSEQ multiplex PCR, yet TCRdb's version contains in-frame clones alone and is incomplete. Of tens of thousands of clones listed, about 68% are singletons. The specimen was PBMCs. These receptors originate from a woman aged 45-65 years in good health and CMV-seropositive.

This clone was detected only a few times. The V call is TRBV14, the J call TRBJ2-7; 9 nucleotides align to TRBD1. The CDR3 covers 15 residues. The V segment lost 5 bases and the J segment 6 bases; nucleotides outside the gene matches: 11. Germline V CDR1 and CDR2: SGHDN, FVKESK. CDR3 protein: CASSKGQGPGGEQYF. DNA of the CDR3: TGTGCCAGCAGCAAGGGACAGGGACCAGGGGGCGAGCAGTACTTC. The whole variable domain, filled in from reference TRBV14 and TRBJ2-7, reads EAGVTQFPSHSVIEKGQTVTLRCDPISGHDNLYWYRRVMGKEIKFLLHFVKESKQDESGMPNNRFLAERTGGTYSTLKVQPAELEDSGVYFCASSKGQGPGGEQYFGPGTRLTVT.

This chain joins TRBV11-2 and TRBJ2-5; D possibly corresponds to TRBD2 (5 bases). Germline lookup yields CDR1 SGHAT and CDR2 FQNNGV. CDR3 length: 15 amino acids. V lost 6 bases to trimming and J lost 5 bases, with 19 bases between them. CDR3 loop: CASSQIVAGIETQYF. The DNA for the CDR3 is TGTGCCAGCAGTCAAATAGTGGCGGGTATCGAGACCCAGTACTTC.